These T cell receptor beta chains were read from a single sample in a study of blood T cell repertoires in COVID-19. Only in-frame clones appear in the TCRdb table, and some are missing; sequencing was by immunoSEQ multiplex PCR. The sample comprises approximately 190,000 clones, roughly four fifths of which are singletons, and about 5.7% rests with the top ten. The source material was peripheral blood. All receptors derive from a middle-aged woman with acute or convalescent COVID-19. The CDR3 runs from the conserved cysteine through the conserved F or W. The D gene is left open where the match is weak. Rows may omit the clone size; those that give it use once, few, many or a size class.

>TRBD2|TRBV7-2|NA|TRBJ2-5
TGTGCCAGCAGCTTCGCTTCCGGGGGGGTAGAGACCCAGTACTTC
CASSFASGGVETQYF
>NA|TRBV28|NA|TRBJ1-5
TGTGCCAGCAGTGATACACAGGGTTTCCAGCCCCAGCATTTT
CASSDTQGFQPQHF
>TRBD1|TRBV7-9|few|TRBJ2-3
TGTGCCAGCAGCCTAATGAGGGGGACAGGGGTTTTCGATACGCAGTATTTT
CASSLMRGTGVFDTQYF
>TRBD2|TRBV19|once|TRBJ2-7
TGTGCCAGTAGTATCACAGCGGGAGAGGCCTACGAGCAGTACTTC
CASSITAGEAYEQYF
>NA|TRBV21-1|NA|TRBJ1-1
TGTGCCAGCAGCAACCTTGGGACAGGACCGGGGGAAGAAGCTTTCTTT
CASSNLGTGPGEEAFF
>TRBD1|TRBV19|NA|TRBJ2-7
TGTGCCAGTAGCCCCTGGGGGACAGGGGCCTCCGAGCAGTACTTC
CASSPWGTGASEQYF
>TRBD2|TRBV6-6|few|TRBJ2-3
TGTGCCAGCAGAACTAGCGGGGTCGGCACAGATACGCAGTATTTT
CASRTSGVGTDTQYF
>TRBD1|TRBV19|NA|TRBJ2-1
TGTGCCAGTAGCGAACAGGGGGCACCCCCCAGTGAGCAGTTCTTC
CASSEQGAPPSEQFF
>TRBD1|TRBV18|few|TRBJ1-3
TGTGCCAGCTCACCACCGCTAAGGCTCCAGGTCAGGGGGAGCTCTGGAAACACCATATATTTT
CASSPPLRLQVRGSSGNTIYF
>NA|TRBV2|NA|TRBJ2-2
TGTGCCAGCAGTGAAGAGAGGACTTCGAACACCGGGGAGCTGTTTTTT
CASSEERTSNTGELFF
>TRBD1|TRBV29-1|NA|TRBJ2-1
TGCAGCGTTCGGGGGACAGGGGGTTTCAATGAGCAGTTCTTC
CSVRGTGGFNEQFF
>NA|TRBV6-5|NA|TRBJ2-1
TGTGCCAGCACGGGAGCACCCAATGAGCAGTTCTTC
CASTGAPNEQFF
>TRBD1|TRBV6-5|NA|TRBJ2-7
TGTGCCAGCAGGGGACAGGGCATGTACGAGCAGTACTTC
CASRGQGMYEQYF
>TRBD2|TRBV5-8|NA|TRBJ2-2
TGTGCCAGCAGCTTGCAAGCGGGAAGGAACACCGGGGAGCTGTTTTTT
CASSLQAGRNTGELFF
>NA|TRBV27|NA|TRBJ1-6
TGTGCCAGCAGTCTATCCCGCGGGGAATCACCCCTCCACTTT
CASSLSRGESPLHF
>TRBD1|TRBV28|few|TRBJ1-6
TGTGCCAGCAGTCCCCGGGACAGAGATAATTCACCCCTCCACTTT
CASSPRDRDNSPLHF
>TRBD1|TRBV7-9|few|TRBJ1-2
TGTGCCGGACAGGGTAACTATGGCTACACCTTC
CAGQGNYGYTF
>NA|TRBV11-2|NA|TRBJ1-2
TGTGCCAGCAGCTTGGAAGAGGGGGTTTATGGCTACACCTTC
CASSLEEGVYGYTF
>TRBD1|TRBV5-4|NA|TRBJ1-2
TGTGCCAGCAGCTCTGCCCGACAGGGAAGCTATGGCTACACCTTC
CASSSARQGSYGYTF
>NA|TRBV28|once|TRBJ1-3
TGTGCCAGCAGTTTCAGCAGGGCCGGAAACACCATATATTTT
CASSFSRAGNTIYF
>NA|TRBV7-9|once|TRBJ2-1
TGTGCCAGCAGCTTAGCGGGACAAAAGGGCAATGAGCAGTTCTTC
CASSLAGQKGNEQFF
>TRBD2|TRBV24-1|NA|TRBJ2-7
TGTGCCACCAGTGATTTGGACCGGCTGACGGGGGGGTACGAGCAGTACTTC
CATSDLDRLTGGYEQYF
>TRBD1|TRBV7-2|many|TRBJ1-5
TGTGCCAGCAGCTCATACGGACAGGATCAGCCCCAGCATTTT
CASSSYGQDQPQHF
>TRBD1|TRBV5-6|once|TRBJ2-1
TGTGCCAGCAGCTTCCCGGGACAGGGGGCGGATGAGCAGTTCTTC
CASSFPGQGADEQFF
>TRBD1|TRBV18|NA|TRBJ2-3
TGTGCCAGCTCTCAGACAGGGGGAGATACGCAGTATTTT
CASSQTGGDTQYF
>NA|TRBV3-1/TRBV3-2|NA|TRBJ2-1
TGTGCCAGCAGCCAAGCATTTGGAGTCGTGGCTAATTACAATGAGCAGTTCTTC
CASSQAFGVVANYNEQFF
>TRBD1|TRBV2|NA|TRBJ1-3
TGTGCCAGCAGGCCAACAGACAGGGGATCTGGAAACACCATATATTTT
CASRPTDRGSGNTIYF
>NA|TRBV4-2|NA|TRBJ2-3
TGTGCCAGCAGCCCCCGGGGTATCGCGGATACGCAGTATTTT
CASSPRGIADTQYF
>TRBD2|TRBV28|NA|TRBJ2-7
TGTGCCAGCAGCCCCGGGGGGAACGAGCAGTACTTC
CASSPGGNEQYF
>NA|TRBV6-4|NA|TRBJ2-1
TGTGCCAGCAGTCCTCAGACAGGTCACAATGAGCAGTTCTTC
CASSPQTGHNEQFF
>NA|TRBV5-5|NA|TRBJ1-4
TGTGCCAGCAGCTTGTCCCCAGGGGAAAAACTGTTTTTT
CASSLSPGEKLFF
>TRBD1|TRBV12-3/TRBV12-4|NA|TRBJ1-1
TGTGCCAGCAGGGGACAGGGGGCGAAAGCTTTCTTT
CASRGQGAKAFF
>TRBD1|TRBV10-3|once|TRBJ2-7
TGTGCCATCAGTGAACAGGGGAACTACGAGCAGTACTTC
CAISEQGNYEQYF
>TRBD1|TRBV28|NA|TRBJ1-5
TGTGCCAGCAGCCGTTCTGAGGGGGCAGATCAGCCCCAGCATTTT
CASSRSEGADQPQHF
>NA|TRBV7-9|NA|TRBJ2-5
TGTGCCAGCAGCCGACGGGACTTACAAGAGACCCAGTACTTC
CASSRRDLQETQYF
>TRBD1|TRBV15|NA|TRBJ2-5
TGTGCCACCTCTACAGGGGGCACAGAGACCCAGTACTTC
CATSTGGTETQYF
>TRBD2|TRBV6-5|NA|TRBJ2-2
TGTGCCAGCAACCCGGGACTAGGGACCGGGGAGCTGTTTTTT
CASNPGLGTGELFF
>NA|TRBV7-6|NA|TRBJ1-1
TGTGCCAGCAGCTTAGATAGTGACACTGAAGCTTTCTTT
CASSLDSDTEAFF
>TRBD1|TRBV25-1|NA|TRBJ1-5
TGTGCCAGCAGTCGGGACAGTAATAGCAATCAGCCCCAGCATTTT
CASSRDSNSNQPQHF
>NA|TRBV4-2|NA|TRBJ1-4
TGTGCCAGCAGCCAAGACAGCGGGGAGGCCGAAAAACTGTTTTTT
CASSQDSGEAEKLFF
>TRBD1|TRBV28|NA|TRBJ1-1
TGTGCCAGCAGTTTAGGAAGGGGGCAGTGGACTGAAGCTTTCTTT
CASSLGRGQWTEAFF
>NA|TRBV9|NA|TRBJ2-5
TGTGCCAGCAGCCGTATCAATGGGGCCCAAGAGACCCAGTACTTC
CASSRINGAQETQYF
>TRBD2|TRBV5-1|NA|TRBJ2-5
TGCGCCAGCAGCTTGGCGGCGGGACTAGCGGGGCAAGAGACCCAGTACTTC
CASSLAAGLAGQETQYF